This passage covers 15 T cell receptor beta chains from one sample sequenced in a study of shared clonotypes between healthy human individuals. Profiling relied on immunoSEQ multiplex PCR, and the TCRdb table lists in-frame clones only, not all of them. The table has 850,000 to 1,200,000 clones, 75% seen once. Specimen: memory CD4+ T cells sorted from blood. Regarding subset: CD45RA-negative fraction. These receptors all stem from a man younger than 35 in good health.

This chain links TRBV2 with TRBJ2-5; the D is unclear. Trimming removed 6 bases from V and 4 bases from J, with 12 bases in between. Germline V CDR1 and CDR2: SNHLY, FYNNEI. The length of the CDR3 is 13 residues. The CDR3 reads CASSAEVGETQYF. The CDR3, as DNA: TGTGCCAGCAGCGCCGAAGTGGGAGAGACCCAGTACTTC.

The rearrangement joins TRBV7-2 to TRBJ1-2; tentatively, D is TRBD1 (5 bases). The V gene's germline CDR1 is SGHTA and CDR2 FQGNSA. This CDR3 contains 15 residues. V was pared by 2 bases and J by 0 bases, with 10 bases between. The CDR3 here is CASSLTGTTNYGYTF. CDR3 DNA sequence: TGTGCCAGCAGCTTAACAGGAACCACTAACTATGGCTACACCTTC.

This chain connects TRBV27 to TRBJ2-6, with D unresolved. This CDR3 is 17 amino acids long. Germline lookup yields CDR1 MNHEY and CDR2 SMNVEV (reference sequence). V lost 2 bases and J 1 base, leaving 12 bases between the germline ends. The CDR3 sequence is CASSLTVQASGANVLTF. CDR3 in DNA: TGTGCCAGCAGTTTAACCGTTCAGGCTTCTGGGGCCAACGTCCTGACTTTC.

About this clone itself: Other nucleotide sequences from this sample produce the same CDR3. The gene calls are TRBV28 and TRBJ2-5, with D uncertain. The CDR3 covers 13 residues. Germline CDR1 is MDHEN and CDR2 is SYDVKM. With 3 bases removed from V and 5 bases from J, the gap between germline ends came to 10 bases. The CDR3 DNA sequence: TGTGCCAGCAGTTTGGGCGGTGGGGAGACCCAGTACTTC. It encodes CASSLGGGETQYF.

The V and J genes are TRBV14 and TRBJ2-4, with a tentative D call TRBD2 (5 bases). Germline lookup yields CDR1 SGHDN and CDR2 FVKESK. This CDR3 is built from 15 residues. Trimming cost V 4 bases and J 6 bases, with 16 bases left between them. Written as DNA, the CDR3 is TGTGCCAGCAGCCCCCTGGGGAGTCTGGGAAACATTCAGTACTTC. It specifies CASSPLGSLGNIQYF.

For this clone: One base away lies a much larger clone, so this may be a sequencing read error. The chain employs TRBV30 and TRBJ1-2; D remains unclear. V gave up 0 bases and J gave up 7 bases, with 9 bases separating them. The CDR3 is 12 amino acids. The germline V gene has CDR1 GTSNPN and CDR2 SVGIG (reference sequence). CDR3 DNA sequence: TGTGCCTGGAGTGTACGGGCGGGTGGCTACACCTTC. Its translation is CAWSVRAGGYTF.

The chain recombines TRBV19 with TRBJ1-4, with D hard to call. CDR1 LNHDA and CDR2 SQIVND come from the germline V gene (reference sequence). The CDR3 runs 16 residues. V lost 0 bases and J lost 11, with 19 bases in between. The CDR3 here is CASSIDLTGAKWKLFF. For the CDR3, the DNA is TGTGCCAGTAGTATAGATCTGACGGGCGCTAAATGGAAACTGTTTTTT.

The rearrangement joins TRBV29-1 to TRBJ2-2; possible D gene TRBD2, 5 bases. CDR1 is SQVTM and CDR2 is ANQGSEA in the germline V gene. The ends were cut back, 6 bases at V and 7 bases at J, with 24 bases in the middle. The CDR3 is 16 residues long. Here the CDR3 DNA reads TGCAGCGTCCGAAGCCAAGCGTCCACGGGGAGCGGGGAGCTGTTTTTT. Translating gives CSVRSQASTGSGELFF.

V and J are TRBV5-6 and TRBJ2-3; D unresolved. Trimming shortened V by 4 bases and J by 1 base, and 7 bases separated the two germline ends. The germline V gene has CDR1 SGHDT and CDR2 YYEEEE. The CDR3 is 13 amino acids. CDR3 coding DNA: TGTGCCAGCAGCCCTGCGGGCACAGATACGCAGTATTTT. Its translation is CASSPAGTDTQYF.

This clone was recorded a few times. V gene TRBV28 combines with J gene TRBJ1-4; 7 bases are shared with TRBD1. Trimming cost V 8 bases and J 3 bases; bases outside gene matches: 9. CDR1 is MDHEN, CDR2 SYDVKM, per germline. This CDR3 has 15 amino acids. For the CDR3, the DNA is TGTGCCAGCCGTATAGATAGGGGGCCTAATGAAAAACTGTTTTTT. Its protein product is CASRIDRGPNEKLFF.

The genes are TRBV2 and TRBJ2-5; TRBD2 aligns across 11 bases. Germline V gene data show CDR1 as SNHLY and CDR2 as FYNNEI. With V trimmed by 6 bases and J by 2 bases, 8 bases remained unmatched. The CDR3 consists of 16 residues. CDR3 sequence reads: CASRALAGGFQETQYF. The CDR3 DNA is TGTGCCAGCAGAGCTCTAGCGGGGGGATTTCAAGAGACCCAGTACTTC.

The CDR3 protein is CASSQGQGSGANVLTF. CDR3 nucleotide sequence: TGTGCCAGCTCACAGGGACAGGGATCTGGGGCCAACGTCCTGACTTTC. This sequence joins TRBV18 and TRBJ2-6; TRBD1 matches at 9 bases. V dropped 4 bases and J dropped 1; count of bases not matched to a gene: 2. Per the germline V gene, CDR1 is KGHSH and CDR2 is LQKENI. This CDR3 region has 16 residues.

About this clone: One end of the junction fails to match germline, which may point to a read error. V is TRBV2 and J is TRBJ1-5; 7 positions match TRBD1. CDR1 and CDR2 from the germline V gene are SNHLY and FYNNEI. The CDR3 is 15 residues long. The CDR3 protein is CASSSTGITNQPHHF. For the CDR3, the DNA is TGTGCCAGCAGTTCGACAGGGATTACGAATCAGCCCCATCATTTT.

The chain couples TRBV28 to TRBJ1-5, with TRBD1 as a possible D gene (5 bases). The V end lost 2 bases, the J end lost 5 bases, and 19 bases lay between the germline ends. Germline V gives CDR1 MDHEN, CDR2 SYDVKM. CDR3 length: 17 residues. The CDR3 nucleotides are TGTGCCAGCAGTTTAGCTGACTCCGGGACGGCTTATCAGCCCCAGCATTTT. Residues: CASSLADSGTAYQPQHF.

In its sample, this clone was seen a few times. The V gene is TRBV4-1, the J gene TRBJ2-5, with TRBD1 matching over 12 bases. The trim removed 1 base at V and 5 bases at J, leaving 5 bases unmatched. Per germline, CDR1 MGHRA and CDR2 YSYEKL. CDR3 length: 16 amino acids. Written as DNA, the CDR3 is TGCGCCAGCAGCCAAGGGGGACAGGGGGCGACTGAGACCCAGTACTTC. Translating gives CASSQGGQGATETQYF.